This T cell receptor beta chain is drawn from a study of blood T cell repertoires in COVID-19. TCRdb's copy holds only in-frame clones and misses some; the assay was immunoSEQ multiplex PCR. Of over 100,000 clones in the sample, about four fifths are singletons; the top ten hold 4% to 5.5%. The germline V and J ends were trimmed by 0 bases and 8 bases, with 10 bases remaining between them. Looked up from germline, CDR1 is SEHNR and CDR2 is FQNEAQ (reference sequence). CDR3 size: 13 residues. The receptor's source is a woman aged 65 to 85 with acute or convalescent COVID-19. The J gene is TRBJ1-2, the V gene TRBV7-9; the D gene is possibly TRBD1 (5 bases). The sequenced sample consisted of peripheral blood. The CDR3 nucleotides are TGTGCCAGCAGCTTAGCAGGAGGGGAGGGCTACACCTTC. Translation gives CASSLAGGEGYTF.